A selection of T cell receptor beta chains follows, all from one sample in a study of T cell responses to AZD1222 COVID-19 vaccine. Generated by immunoSEQ multiplex PCR, the TCRdb table keeps only in-frame clones and is missing some. The sample lists roughly 200,000 clones; 90% to 95% were seen once. This material consisted of peripheral blood, taken on day 0 of MenACWY control vaccination. These receptors were obtained from an adult in good health. The CDR3 runs from the conserved cysteine through the conserved F or W. The D gene is left open where the match is weak. The size field is filled for only some rows; it gives once, few, many or a size class.

CDR3 DNA	CDR3 protein	V gene	clone size	CDR3 length	J gene	D gene
TGTGCCAGCAGCCAATTCGACACTGAAGCTTTCTTT	CASSQFDTEAFF	TRBV3-1/TRBV3-2	NA	12	TRBJ1-1	NA
TGTGCCAGCAGCCCCGGGACGGTGAGGCAGTTCTTC	CASSPGTVRQFF	TRBV13	NA	12	TRBJ2-1	NA
TGTGCTAGTGGTTTGCAGGGCTCGGGTGGAAACACCATATATTTT	CASGLQGSGGNTIYF	TRBV12-5	NA	15	TRBJ1-3	NA
TGTGCCAGCAGCCACGGACACAGGGGCTCCAGCACAGATACGCAGTATTTT	CASSHGHRGSSTDTQYF	TRBV4-2	NA	17	TRBJ2-3	TRBD1
TGTGCCAGCAGCCTCCACCGGACAGACTTGAACACTGAAGCTTTCTTT	CASSLHRTDLNTEAFF	TRBV9	NA	16	TRBJ1-1	NA
TGTGCCAGCAGTTTGAGGGGGTCCAATCAGCCCCAGCATTTT	CASSLRGSNQPQHF	TRBV28	NA	14	TRBJ1-5	NA
TGCGCCAGCAGCCAAGAGCTCCAAAAGTCCTACGAGCAGTACTTC	CASSQELQKSYEQYF	TRBV4-1	NA	15	TRBJ2-7	NA
TGTGCCAGCAGTTTAGTACAGGGGACAGGGACCGCCCGGCCCCAGCATTTT	CASSLVQGTGTARPQHF	TRBV27	NA	17	TRBJ1-5	TRBD1
TGTGCCAGCAGCTTAGCGAGTGGGACAGGGAATAATTCACCCCTCCACTTT	CASSLASGTGNNSPLHF	TRBV7-6	NA	17	TRBJ1-6	TRBD1
TGTGCCAGCAGTTTTAATGCAGGCAAGCAGTACTTC	CASSFNAGKQYF	TRBV27	NA	12	TRBJ2-7	NA
TGCGCCAGCAGCTTGGCCCCGGCGAACACTGAAGCTTTCTTT	CASSLAPANTEAFF	TRBV5-1	NA	14	TRBJ1-1	NA
TGTGCCAGCAGGGCCCGTTTGACAGCAACTAATGAAAAACTGTTTTTT	CASRARLTATNEKLFF	TRBV27	NA	16	TRBJ1-4	NA
TGTGCCAGCAGCTTAGACAATCAGCAAGAGACCCAGTACTTC	CASSLDNQQETQYF	TRBV7-9	NA	14	TRBJ2-5	NA
TGTGCCACCTCACCGGGAGTCCCAGCCTACGAGCAGTACTTC	CATSPGVPAYEQYF	TRBV10-3	once	14	TRBJ2-7	NA
TGTGCCAGCTCACCACCAGCAGGGGCTGAAGCTTTCTTT	CASSPPAGAEAFF	TRBV18	NA	13	TRBJ1-1	NA
TGTGCCAGTACTCCCAAGACTCCACCACGCAATCAGCCCCAGCATTTT	CASTPKTPPRNQPQHF	TRBV19	NA	16	TRBJ1-5	NA
TGTGCCAGCAGCATTTCCGGGACACCGGGCAATCAGCCCCAGCATTTT	CASSISGTPGNQPQHF	TRBV7-2	NA	16	TRBJ1-5	NA
TGTGCCAGCAGTTACGGTCAGTTAACAGATACGCAGTATTTT	CASSYGQLTDTQYF	TRBV6-2/TRBV6-3	once	14	TRBJ2-3	NA
TGTGCCTGGAGTGTACGTATGAGGAATGAGCAGTTCTTC	CAWSVRMRNEQFF	TRBV30	NA	13	TRBJ2-1	NA
TGTGCCAGCAGTGAAGGACAGGGACCAAACTATGGCTACACCTTC	CASSEGQGPNYGYTF	TRBV6-1	NA	15	TRBJ1-2	TRBD1